The rows below give T cell receptor beta chains drawn from one sample of a study of PD-L1 blockade in urothelial cancer. Profiled with immunoSEQ multiplex PCR; TCRdb holds only in-frame clones, not every one. The sample includes 25,000 to 35,000 clones, 80% to 90% of them seen just once. This specimen was PBMCs, taken around atezolizumab (anti-PD-L1) treatment. The receptors shown here come from a man aged 65 to 85 with urothelial cancer. CDR3s include the opening cysteine and the closing phenylalanine or tryptophan. Fields, in order: V gene, J gene, CDR3 length, D gene, clone size, CDR3 protein, CDR3 DNA. D genes are given only for firm matches. Clone size is shown for a subset of rows, as once, few, many or a class of expanded clone.

TRBV14	TRBJ2-1	18	TRBD1	once	CASSQLGGQGDFWDEQFF	TGTGCCAGCAGCCAACTCGGAGGACAGGGCGATTTTTGGGATGAGCAGTTCTTC
TRBV2	TRBJ1-2	14	TRBD1	NA	CASSPQGADYGYTF	TGTGCCAGCAGTCCTCAGGGGGCCGACTATGGCTACACCTTC
TRBV5-1	TRBJ2-2	16	TRBD2	NA	CASSSGLAGGPGELFF	TGCGCCAGCAGCTCGGGACTAGCGGGAGGCCCCGGGGAGCTGTTTTTT
TRBV19	TRBJ1-5	13	NA	NA	CASVVGSNQPQHF	TGTGCCAGTGTGGTCGGTAGCAATCAGCCCCAGCATTTT
TRBV13	TRBJ1-2	17	NA	NA	CASSPSLFAGFDYGYTF	TGTGCCAGCAGCCCCTCACTATTTGCTGGGTTTGACTATGGCTACACCTTC
TRBV2	TRBJ2-5	15	TRBD2	few	CASSGDPGLAGTQYF	TGTGCCAGCAGTGGGGACCCAGGACTAGCGGGGACCCAGTACTTC
TRBV7-2	TRBJ2-3	15	TRBD1	once	CASIVTGGPTDTQYF	TGTGCCAGCATCGTAACAGGGGGGCCCACAGATACGCAGTATTTT
TRBV5-6	TRBJ1-1	13	TRBD1	NA	CASSLPGTGRAFF	TGTGCCAGCAGCTTGCCCGGGACAGGGAGGGCTTTCTTT
TRBV7-9	TRBJ2-1	19	TRBD1	NA	CASSLWFPSQGATGNEQFF	TGTGCCAGCAGCTTATGGTTCCCAAGCCAGGGGGCTACTGGCAATGAGCAGTTCTTC
TRBV6-5	TRBJ1-2	15	TRBD1	medium-sized	CASSTAGTGSYGYTF	TGTGCCAGCAGCACCGCCGGGACAGGGAGTTATGGCTACACCTTC
TRBV2	TRBJ1-6	15	TRBD1	NA	CASSTPGQGATPLHF	TGTGCCAGCAGTACCCCGGGACAGGGGGCTACACCCCTCCACTTT
TRBV5-6	TRBJ2-7	15	NA	few	CASSLGLDGTYEQYF	TGTGCCAGCAGCTTAGGTCTGGACGGGACCTACGAGCAGTACTTC
TRBV4-1	TRBJ2-3	16	NA	NA	CASSRLRGLRADTQYF	TGCGCCAGCAGCCGCCTAAGGGGACTTCGGGCAGATACGCAGTATTTT
TRBV6-1	TRBJ2-7	14	NA	NA	CASSTNFLSYEQYF	TGTGCCAGCAGCACGAACTTCCTCTCCTACGAGCAGTACTTC
TRBV4-2	TRBJ1-3	14	NA	NA	CASSRTGFGNTIYF	TGTGCCAGCAGCCGTACAGGGTTCGGAAACACCATATATTTT
TRBV6-5	TRBJ2-7	13	TRBD1	few	CASRGQGSSEQYF	TGTGCCAGCAGAGGACAGGGGTCGAGTGAGCAGTACTTC
TRBV28	TRBJ1-5	17	NA	NA	CASTPPPERASNQPQHF	TGTGCCAGCACGCCCCCCCCCGAGCGGGCAAGCAATCAGCCCCAGCATTTT
TRBV7-6	TRBJ2-7	12	NA	NA	CASSPSSYEQYF	TGTGCCAGCAGCCCGAGCTCCTACGAGCAGTACTTC
TRBV7-6	TRBJ2-5	12	NA	NA	CASSLTQETQYF	TGTGCCAGCAGCCTTACTCAAGAGACCCAGTACTTC
TRBV2	TRBJ2-7	15	TRBD2	NA	CAGGTSGSPFSKQYF	TGTGCCGGCGGGACCAGCGGGAGCCCCTTCTCGAAGCAGTACTTC
TRBV7-3	TRBJ2-7	15	TRBD2	NA	CASSLGLAGNYEQYF	TGTGCCAGCAGCTTAGGGCTAGCGGGAAACTACGAGCAGTACTTC
TRBV14	TRBJ2-6	15	TRBD1	NA	CASSRDRAGANVLTF	TGTGCCAGCAGCCGCGACAGGGCTGGGGCCAACGTCCTGACTTTC
TRBV11-3	TRBJ2-3	15	NA	once	CASSPDGQSTDTQYF	TGTGCCAGCAGCCCAGATGGACAGAGCACAGATACGCAGTATTTT
TRBV6-5	TRBJ1-1	15	TRBD1	NA	CASSYHPGTGIEAFF	TGTGCCAGCAGTTACCATCCTGGGACAGGGATTGAAGCTTTCTTT
TRBV7-2	TRBJ1-2	13	NA	NA	CASSPQSNYGYTF	TGTGCCAGCAGCCCTCAGTCTAACTATGGCTACACCTTC
TRBV6-6	TRBJ2-2	16	TRBD1	NA	CASSYSRQGKTGELFF	TGTGCCAGCAGTTACTCGCGACAGGGTAAAACCGGGGAGCTGTTTTTT
TRBV14	TRBJ1-2	14	NA	NA	CASSQGTGPYGYTF	TGTGCCAGCAGCCAAGGAACAGGGCCCTATGGCTACACCTTC
TRBV19	TRBJ1-2	18	NA	NA	CASSISFLSRDIYYGYTF	TGTGCCAGTAGTATCTCATTTCTATCTCGGGATATCTACTATGGCTACACCTTC
TRBV11-3	TRBJ1-2	14	NA	NA	CASSPRGTNYGYTF	TGTGCCAGCAGCCCCCGAGGCACGAACTATGGCTACACCTTC
TRBV7-2	TRBJ1-2	13	NA	NA	CASSPRFFYGYTF	TGTGCCAGCAGCCCCCGGTTCTTCTATGGCTACACCTTC
TRBV14	TRBJ2-1	16	TRBD2	few	CASSERLLAGNNEQFF	TGTGCCAGCAGCGAACGCCTACTAGCGGGAAACAATGAGCAGTTCTTC
TRBV6-6	TRBJ1-5	13	NA	NA	CASSSTGSQPQHF	TGTGCCAGCAGTTCGACAGGCAGTCAGCCCCAGCATTTT
TRBV21-1	TRBJ2-4	17	NA	once	CASSKAPGGWLINIQYF	TGTGCCAGCAGCAAAGCGCCAGGGGGCTGGTTGATAAACATTCAGTACTTC